This TCR beta chain was sequenced for a study of cytomegalovirus exposure and HLA in healthy donors. At the level of the study: The same platform was used for the 90 to 150 validation repertoires and the roughly 700 first-cohort repertoires, a later analysis reported.

Germline V CDR1 and CDR2: SGHVS, FQNEAQ. The CDR3 is 12 residues long. The assay was immunoSEQ multiplex PCR, and TCRdb's table has in-frame clones only and misses some. Found here are 60,000 to 75,000 clones, roughly 96% of them singletons; the top ten hold around 0.9%. The donors were members of the roughly 130-subject validation cohort (separate from the 666-subject first cohort). General study findings and limits: Most sequenced TCRs were rare (though some public TCRs occurred in many donors). Associated with cytomegalovirus, according to the listing, were 150 to 200 TCR beta chains.

Worth noting for this clone: Its target is not known.

V gene TRBV7-8 combines with J gene TRBJ2-2; D remains unclear. The source of this sequence is a man between 18 and 29 years old in good health and CMV-seronegative. Source material: PBMCs. The CDR3 sequence is CGCGSDTGELFF. The CDR3 bases are TGTGGGTGCGGATCGGACACCGGGGAGCTGTTTTTT.